This T cell receptor beta chain is drawn from a study of cytomegalovirus exposure and HLA in healthy donors. Study-level findings and limits: Reports showed the classifier diagnosing cytomegalovirus status with high specificity and sensitivity. It was assumed in the presence/absence analyses that sequencing depth was roughly uniform across donors.

CDR3 length: 15 amino acids. Trimming took 3 bases from V and 6 from J; bases not matched to a gene: 10. In germline, CDR1 is MGHRA, CDR2 YSYEKL. The PCR contained 60 Vbeta and 13 Jbeta primers. Clones were sequenced by immunoSEQ multiplex PCR, and TCRdb holds only the in-frame ones, with some missing. The table lists 60,000 to 100,000 clones, around 78% of them singletons. A remark on this clone: Its antigen remains unidentified.

The specimen was PBMCs. This clonotype originated in a male donor in good health and CMV-seropositive. The chain carries TRBV4-1 and TRBJ2-7; TRBD2 agrees at 8 bases. The CDR3 DNA sequence: TGCGCCAGCAGCCACGGAGCGGGAGTGGGGTGCGAGCAGTACTTC. This translates into CASSHGAGVGCEQYF.